This T cell receptor beta chain was retrieved from a study of cytomegalovirus exposure and HLA in healthy donors. General study points: The study dropped some indistinguishable V segments, TRBV6-2 and TRBV6-3 among them. In an earlier analysis, productive rearrangement rates for most beta V segments clustered near 87% or 30%.

Germline V gene sequence: CDR1 SGDLS, CDR2 YYNGEE. The length of the CDR3 is 15 residues. Primers: 60 Vbeta forward and 13 Jbeta reverse. Libraries were prepared by immunoSEQ multiplex PCR; TCRdb keeps only in-frame clonotypes and omits some of them. The listing contains about 96,000 clones. Concerning this clone itself: Antigen: not known.

The origin of this receptor is a woman aged 25 to 39 in good health and CMV-seronegative. The sequenced sample was PBMCs. V is TRBV9 and J is TRBJ2-5, with 9 bases that match TRBD2. TRBJ2-7 explains the end of the DNA better; the J call may be wrong. This chain's CDR3 is CASSVTSGPSYEQYF. The CDR3 nucleotides read TGTGCCAGCAGCGTGACTAGCGGACCATCCTACGAGCAGTACTTC.